This T cell receptor (beta chain) comes out of a study of shared clonotypes between healthy human individuals. Study-wide context: A couple of women and a few men aged 18 to 49 served as donors. Whole-study findings and limits: Donor clonotype sharing was expected to depend on sequencing depth.

This CDR3 is built from 15 residues. V lost 3 bases to trimming and J lost 1 base, with 9 bases between them. CDR1 is MGHRA, CDR2 YSYEKL, per germline. Naive CD8 isolation took CD45RO-negative cells positively selected for CCR7 and excluded terminally differentiated effector memory CD45RA+ cells. The donors, healthy adults who were HIV-negative, had experienced no recent acute infections or vaccinations. Profiling relied on immunoSEQ multiplex PCR, and the TCRdb table lists in-frame clones only, not all of them. The table includes approximately 590,000 clones, about 95% detected once. Of note for this clone: The antigen is unknown.

The chain uses TRBV4-1 and TRBJ2-2, with D unclear. The sequence was collected from a woman aged 25 to 39 in good health. The sequencing input was naive CD8+ T cells sorted from blood. Here the CDR3 DNA reads TGCGCCAGCAGCCAGCCCTGGCTGAACACCGGGGAGCTGTTTTTT. As protein: CASSQPWLNTGELFF.